The 22 T cell receptor beta chains listed next were all sequenced from one sample in a study of sequential checkpoint blockade in melanoma. Described treatment: randomized to nivolumab then ipilimumab (arm A) or the reverse (arm B). Produced via immunoSEQ multiplex PCR; TCRdb's table is partial and in-frame only. The sample gives 25,000 to 35,000 clones, approximately 88% of which show up once; roughly 15% is in the top ten. The sequenced sample was CD8+ T cells sorted from blood (inferred from file names), obtained from a patient given nivolumab and ipilimumab in sequence. The receptors were gathered from a human donor with melanoma.

This clone was recorded once. This rearrangement joins TRBV13 to TRBJ2-5; the D gene is possibly TRBD1 (7 bases). The germline V gene encodes CDR1 PRHDT and CDR2 FYEKMQ (reference sequence). Trimming took off 5 bases at V and 1 base at J, with 8 bases between the two ends. This CDR3 region has 13 residues. CDR3 DNA: TGTGCCAGCAGCCAGGGGGGCCAAGAGACCCAGTACTTC. This codes for CASSQGGQETQYF.

This clone was counted only a few times. Within the sample, other DNA sequences also encode this same CDR3. V usage is TRBV4-1 and J usage is TRBJ1-6; weak D call: TRBD1 (6 bases). In germline, CDR1 is MGHRA, CDR2 YSYEKL. This CDR3 has 17 residues. Trimming left V 6 bases short and J 0 bases short, with 15 bases between. CDR3 amino acids: CASRLDSRNSYNSPLHF. CDR3 DNA: TGCGCCAGCAGGCTGGACAGTCGAAACTCCTATAATTCACCCCTCCACTTT.

The genes are TRBV13 and TRBJ2-1, with 16 bases matching TRBD2. In germline, CDR1 is PRHDT, CDR2 FYEKMQ (reference sequence). The V gene end was trimmed by 5 bases and the J gene end by 7 bases; junction bases not matched to a gene: 8. The CDR3 is 17 amino acids. This CDR3 is CASSKGLAGGPGNEQFF. CDR3 bases: TGTGCCAGCAGCAAGGGACTAGCGGGGGGGCCGGGGAATGAGCAGTTCTTC. The full variable domain, rest sourced from reference TRBV13 and TRBJ2-1, is AAGVIQSPRHLIKEKRETATLKCYPIPRHDTVYWYQQGPGQDPQFLISFYEKMQSDKGSIPDRFSAQQFSDYHSELNMSSLELGDSALYFCASSKGLAGGPGNEQFFGPGTRLTVL.

Concerning this clone: A junction end diverges from the germline sequence, so it may reflect a read error. Different DNA sequences within this sample yield the same CDR3. The V and J genes are TRBV29-1 and TRBJ1-1; 7 bases map to TRBD1. Germline-derived CDR1 and CDR2 are SQVTM and ANQGSEA. The CDR3 spans 12 residues. In DNA form, the CDR3 reads TGCAGCGTAGGGACAGCAAACACTGAGGCTTTCTTT. Translation gives CSVGTANTEAFF.

The rearrangement uses TRBV11-3 and TRBJ2-3; D not certain. The CDR3 runs 13 residues. Per the germline V gene, CDR1 is SGHNT and CDR2 is YENEEA. V was cut by 3 bases and J by 3 bases, with 7 bases left in between. The CDR3 loop is CASSLLTTDTQYF. DNA of the CDR3: TGTGCCAGCAGCTTGTTAACTACAGATACGCAGTATTTT.

This chain uses TRBV9 with TRBJ2-1; 9 positions match TRBD2. Looked up from germline, CDR1 is SGDLS and CDR2 is YYNGEE. V trimming: 2 bases; J trimming: 5 bases; junction bases outside the gene matches: 5. This CDR3 is 15 amino acids long. The CDR3, as DNA: TGTGCCAGCAGCGTTGGTAGCGGGGGAAACAATGAGCAGTTCTTC. Residues: CASSVGSGGNNEQFF.

The genes are TRBV7-9 and TRBJ2-5, with 9 bases identical to TRBD2. The J call may be in error: the DNA end matches TRBJ2-7 better. The CDR3 is made up of 14 amino acids. Per the germline V gene, CDR1 is SEHNR and CDR2 is FQNEAQ (reference sequence). The CDR3 is CASSLALAGYEQYF. The CDR3 DNA reads TGTGCCAGCAGCTTAGCACTAGCGGGCTACGAGCAGTACTTC.

The chain recombines TRBV2 with TRBJ2-3, with TRBD2 matching 9 bases. The CDR3 spans 17 residues. The V gene end was trimmed by 1 base and the J gene end by 2 bases; junction bases not matched to a gene: 7. Germline-derived CDR1 and CDR2 are SNHLY and FYNNEI. The chain's CDR3 is CASSEEVLAGTTDTQYF. In DNA, the CDR3 is TGTGCCAGCAGTGAAGAAGTTCTAGCGGGAACCACAGATACGCAGTATTTT.

The J gene is TRBJ1-2, the V gene TRBV6-5; tentatively, D is TRBD1 (5 bases). The CDR3 sequence is 15 residues long. Germline CDR1 and CDR2: MNHEY and SVGAGI. Trimming removed 1 base at V and 8 bases at J, with 17 bases between. Here the CDR3 reads CASSYYTGYRGGYTF. The CDR3 DNA is TGTGCCAGCAGTTACTATACAGGCTATAGAGGAGGCTACACCTTC.

This clone was seen more than once but under ten times. The chain links TRBV5-6 to TRBJ2-7, with D tentatively TRBD1 (6 bases). Trimming removed 0 bases at V and 6 bases at J, with 7 bases between. This CDR3 is 12 amino acids long. The germline CDR1 and CDR2 sequences are SGHDT and YYEEEE. CDR3 nucleotide sequence: TGTGCCAGCAGCTTGGGGGGGCTCGAGCAGTACGTC. Amino acid sequence: CASSLGGLEQYV.

This chain uses TRBV28 with TRBJ2-7; D is perhaps TRBD1 (6 bases). Trimming left V 6 bases short and J 5 bases short, with 14 bases between. Germline CDR1 reads MDHEN; CDR2 reads SYDVKM. The CDR3 is 13 amino acids. CDR3 in amino acids: CASSHAGVNEQYF. DNA for the CDR3: TGTGCCAGCAGCCACGCAGGGGTGAACGAGCAGTACTTC.

This chain joins TRBV27 and TRBJ2-1; the D is unclear. Germline V gives CDR1 MNHEY, CDR2 SMNVEV (reference sequence). The CDR3 length is 12 residues. V gave up 2 bases and J gave up 7 bases, with 6 bases separating them. The DNA for the CDR3 is TGTGCCAGCAGTTTACACGGGAATGAGCAGTTCTTC. This gives the protein CASSLHGNEQFF.

With regard to this clone: A junction boundary mismatches the germline segment, possibly from a read error. V and J are TRBV19 and TRBJ2-4; the match to TRBD2 covers 9 bases. The CDR3 runs 12 residues. The germline V gene encodes CDR1 LNHDA and CDR2 SQIVND (reference sequence). CDR3 sequence: CASSIGLAGLHF. CDR3 sequence (DNA): TGTGCCAGTAGTATAGGGCTAGCGGGGCTTCACTTC.

The rearrangement joins TRBV5-4 to TRBJ2-3, with 10 bases that match TRBD2. Trimming removed 4 bases from V and 1 base from J; junction bases left unmatched: 3. The CDR3 loop spans 15 amino acids. The germline V gene has CDR1 SGHNT and CDR2 YYREEE (reference sequence). The chain's CDR3 is CASSPGTSGTDTQYF. The CDR3 DNA reads TGTGCCAGCAGCCCCGGGACTAGCGGCACAGATACGCAGTATTTT.

The rearrangement uses TRBV7-2 and TRBJ2-2, with D possibly TRBD2 on 5 matching bases. Trimming pared 1 base from V and 6 bases from J, leaving 9 bases between. The germline V gene encodes CDR1 SGHTA and CDR2 FQGNSA. The CDR3 is 14 residues long. This CDR3 is CASSLVTRAGELFF. The CDR3 bases are TGTGCCAGCAGCTTAGTAACTAGGGCCGGGGAGCTGTTTTTT.

This clone was counted only a few times. This may be a read error, as it is one base from a much larger clone. Distinct nucleotide sequences in the sample also encode this CDR3. J is TRBJ1-6 and V is TRBV23-1; D is possibly TRBD1 (5 bases). Being an ORF, TRBV23-1 has a function that is uncertain. Trimming cost V 6 bases and J 7 bases, with 13 bases left between them. The length of the CDR3 is 14 residues. The DNA for the CDR3 is TGCGCCAGCAGCTTGGGGGGACGGAATTCACCCCTCCACTTT. It codes for CASSLGGRNSPLHF.

The chain couples TRBV7-9 to TRBJ2-1, with 7 positions matching TRBD2. The CDR3 is made up of 18 amino acids. Germline V lookup: CDR1 SEHNR, CDR2 FQNEAQ (reference sequence). The ends lost 5 bases at V and 4 bases at J; junction bases unmatched: 17. CDR3 DNA: TGTGCCAGCAGCCCCCGGCCGACTAGCACCCTTGGGTACAATGAGCAGTTCTTC. Protein: CASSPRPTSTLGYNEQFF.

V and J are TRBV6-1 and TRBJ2-1; D remains unclear. Germline V gene lookup returns CDR1 MNHNS and CDR2 SASEGT. The V and J ends lost 7 bases and 5 bases respectively, with 12 bases between them. This CDR3 spans 13 amino acids. The CDR3 nucleotides are TGTGCCAGCACCGACTGGCTAAACAATGAGCAGTTCTTC. It specifies CASTDWLNNEQFF.

The chain combines TRBV4-1 with TRBJ2-5; possible D gene TRBD1, 5 bases. Germline V gene sequence: CDR1 MGHRA, CDR2 YSYEKL. Deletions cut 3 bases from V and 0 bases from J, with 8 bases between. The CDR3 spans 14 residues. The CDR3 protein is CASSQADNQETQYF. CDR3 bases: TGCGCCAGCAGCCAGGCGGACAACCAAGAGACCCAGTACTTC.

This clone has a handful of counts. The V gene is TRBV9, the J gene TRBJ2-2; D remains unclear. The CDR3 is 17 amino acids. The germline CDR1 and CDR2 sequences are SGDLS and YYNGEE. Trimming took off 1 base at V and 2 bases at J, with 15 bases between the two ends. In DNA form, the CDR3 reads TGTGCCAGCAGCGTACCCGGAGAGACTCTTAACACCGGGGAGCTGTTTTTT. Translated: CASSVPGETLNTGELFF.

This clone was recorded only once. This chain connects TRBV15 to TRBJ2-2; 9 bases match TRBD1. J gave up 1 base and V 0 bases, and 3 bases lay outside the gene matches. This CDR3 contains 17 residues. Germline V lookup: CDR1 LNHNV, CDR2 YYDKDF (reference sequence). The DNA of the CDR3 is TGTGCCACCAGCAGAGATAGGGACAGGGTGAACACCGGGGAGCTGTTTTTT. Translated: CATSRDRDRVNTGELFF.

The V and J genes are TRBV7-2 and TRBJ2-1, with D tentatively TRBD1 (6 bases). V lost 5 bases, J lost 5 bases, and 22 bases lay in between. Germline V gene lookup returns CDR1 SGHTA and CDR2 FQGNSA. This CDR3 has 17 residues. This CDR3 is CASSQGYWGVSHNEQFF. The CDR3 bases are TGTGCCAGCAGCCAGGGGTATTGGGGAGTTTCACACAATGAGCAGTTCTTC.